This T cell receptor (beta chain) was profiled in a study of blood T cell repertoires in COVID-19. About the study: Spain, Italy and the United States supplied samples that represented acute and convalescent COVID-19.

The CDR3 covers 13 residues. V was trimmed by 7 bases and J by 3 bases, leaving 11 bases between them. Original data processing: From reference gene primer amplification, estimates of nucleated cell counts were derived. The assay was immunoSEQ multiplex PCR, and TCRdb's table has in-frame clones only and misses some. V and J calls and clone size are those listed in that table; D and trimming were worked out from the DNA. The sample contains around 160,000 clones, 81% of which appear only once. The receptor was derived from a man aged 55-75 years with active or convalescent COVID-19. This chain uses TRBV12-3 or TRBV12-4 with TRBJ2-3; weak D call: TRBD2 (5 bases). Source material: peripheral blood. CDR3 region: CASTRGPTDTQYF. In DNA form, the CDR3 reads TGTGCCAGCACTAGAGGGCCAACAGATACGCAGTATTTT.